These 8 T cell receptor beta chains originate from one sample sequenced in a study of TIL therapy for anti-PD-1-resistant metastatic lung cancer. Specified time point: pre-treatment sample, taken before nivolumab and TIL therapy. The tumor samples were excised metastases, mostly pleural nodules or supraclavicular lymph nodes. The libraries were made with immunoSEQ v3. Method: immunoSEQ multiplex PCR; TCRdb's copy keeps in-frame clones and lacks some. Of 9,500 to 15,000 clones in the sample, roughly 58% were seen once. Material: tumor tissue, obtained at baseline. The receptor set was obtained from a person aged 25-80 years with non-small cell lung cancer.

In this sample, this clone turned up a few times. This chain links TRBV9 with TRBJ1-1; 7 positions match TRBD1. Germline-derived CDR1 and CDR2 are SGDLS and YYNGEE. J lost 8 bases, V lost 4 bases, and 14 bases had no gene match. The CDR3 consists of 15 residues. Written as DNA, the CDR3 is TGTGCCAGCAGCCCCCGACCGTGGACAGGCAACGAAGCTTTCTTT. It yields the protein CASSPRPWTGNEAFF.

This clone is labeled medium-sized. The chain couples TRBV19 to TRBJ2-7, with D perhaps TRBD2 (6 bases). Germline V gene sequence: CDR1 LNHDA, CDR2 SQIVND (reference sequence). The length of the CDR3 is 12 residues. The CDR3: CAKDGSPYEQYF. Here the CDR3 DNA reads TGTGCTAAAGACGGGAGTCCCTACGAGCAGTACTTC.

This chain's CDR3 is CASGGQGTTGELFF. CDR3 bases: TGTGCCAGCGGGGGACAGGGGACCACCGGGGAGCTGTTTTTT. The chain uses TRBV28 and TRBJ2-2; 10 bases are a match to TRBD1. The CDR3 covers 14 residues. Germline V gene data show CDR1 as MDHEN and CDR2 as SYDVKM. The V and J ends lost 8 bases and 4 bases, in that order; junction bases with no gene match: 4.

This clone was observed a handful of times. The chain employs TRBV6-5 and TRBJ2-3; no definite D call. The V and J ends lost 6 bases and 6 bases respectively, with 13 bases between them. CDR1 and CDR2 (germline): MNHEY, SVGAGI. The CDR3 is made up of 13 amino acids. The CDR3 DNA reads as TGTGCCAGCAGCACGAGCATTGGGGATACGCAGTATTTT. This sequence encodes CASSTSIGDTQYF.

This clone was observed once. CDR3 in DNA: TGTGCCATCACCGAGGGGCCTTTCACAGATACGCAGTATTTT. Protein product: CAITEGPFTDTQYF. The chain is built from TRBV10-3 and TRBJ2-3; D is possibly TRBD1 or TRBD2 (5 bases each). V lost 7 bases to trimming and J lost 2 bases, with 13 bases between them. Germline V CDR1 and CDR2: ENHRY, SYGVKD. The CDR3 sequence is 14 residues long.

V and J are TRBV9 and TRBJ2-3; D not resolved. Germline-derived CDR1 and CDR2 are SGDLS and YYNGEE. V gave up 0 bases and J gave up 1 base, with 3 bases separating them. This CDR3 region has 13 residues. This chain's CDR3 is CASSVEGTDTQYF. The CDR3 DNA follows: TGTGCCAGCAGCGTAGAGGGCACAGATACGCAGTATTTT.

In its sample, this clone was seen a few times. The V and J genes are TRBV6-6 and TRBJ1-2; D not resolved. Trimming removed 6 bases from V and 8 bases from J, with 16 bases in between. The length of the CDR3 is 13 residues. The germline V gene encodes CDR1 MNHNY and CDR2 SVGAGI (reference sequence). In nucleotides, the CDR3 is TGTGCCAGCAGACAGCTTACTTCGGAAGGCTACACCTTC. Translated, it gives CASRQLTSEGYTF.

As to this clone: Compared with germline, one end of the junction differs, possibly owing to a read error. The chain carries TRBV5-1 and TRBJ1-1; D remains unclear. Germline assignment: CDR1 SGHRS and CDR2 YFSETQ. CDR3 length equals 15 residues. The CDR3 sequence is CASSLAGRGNAEAFF. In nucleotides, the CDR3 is TGCGCCAGCAGCTTGGCCGGAAGAGGGAACGCTGAAGCTTTCTTT.